This T cell receptor beta chain derives from a study of patients and donors after allogeneic stem cell transplantation. V shed 8 bases and J shed 4 bases, with 21 bases lying between them. The CDR3 spans 15 residues. The V gene's germline CDR1 is LNHDA and CDR2 SQIVND (reference sequence). Via MiXCR, TCRdb re-called the RT-PCR reads, giving one row per CDR3 protein. Of about 960,000 distinct CDR3 sequences listed, roughly 18% are singletons. The material sequenced was blood, either unsorted or a sorted T cell fraction (not recorded which). The origin of this receptor is a human donor who was either an allogeneic HSCT recipient or a stem cell or donor lymphocyte infusion donor (not recorded which). It is not recorded whose cells these are; they may come from a transplant donor. This chain joins TRBV19 and TRBJ2-7; D not certain. CDR3: CASSSTTVASYEQYF. The CDR3 DNA sequence: TGTGCCAGTTCTTCTACTACGGTGGCGTCATACGAGCAGTACTTC.